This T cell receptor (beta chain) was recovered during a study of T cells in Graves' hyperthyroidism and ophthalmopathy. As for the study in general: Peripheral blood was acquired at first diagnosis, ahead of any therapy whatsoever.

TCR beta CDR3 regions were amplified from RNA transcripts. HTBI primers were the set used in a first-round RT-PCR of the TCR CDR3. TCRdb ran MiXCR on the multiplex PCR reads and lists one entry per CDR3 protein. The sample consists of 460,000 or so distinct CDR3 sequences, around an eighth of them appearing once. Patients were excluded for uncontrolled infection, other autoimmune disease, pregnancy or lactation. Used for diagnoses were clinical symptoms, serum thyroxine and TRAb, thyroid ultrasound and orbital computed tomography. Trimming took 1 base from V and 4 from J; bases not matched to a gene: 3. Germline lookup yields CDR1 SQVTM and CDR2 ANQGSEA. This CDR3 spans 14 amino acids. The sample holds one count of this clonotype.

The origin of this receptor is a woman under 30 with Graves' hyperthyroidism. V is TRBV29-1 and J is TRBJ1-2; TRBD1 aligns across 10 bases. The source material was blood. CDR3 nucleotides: TGCAGCGTTGAAGGGACAGGGGGGACCTATGGCTACACCTTC. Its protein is CSVEGTGGTYGYTF. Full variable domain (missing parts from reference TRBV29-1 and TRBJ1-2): SAVISQKPSRDICQRGTSLTIQCQVDSQVTMMFWYRQQPGQSLTLIATANQGSEATYESGFVIDKFPISRPNLTFSTLTVSNMSPEDSSIYLCSVEGTGGTYGYTFGSGTRLTVV.